What follows is one TCR beta chain and its context. Its recognized antigen is unknown. The sample holds no much larger clone one base away, and base qualities are not on file. The meaning of the sample's time point label: baseline before oral tofacitinib. From alopecia areata patients, peripheral blood was collected along with lesional scalp punch biopsies. After PBMCs were isolated by density centrifugation and stained for CD3, CD4 and CD8, a FACSAria was used to sort CD4+ and CD8+ T cells. V and J are truncated by 4 bases and 7 bases respectively, leaving an intervening sequence of 14 bases. Looking up the germline V gene yields CDR1 MGHRA and CDR2 YSYEKL. There are 13 amino acids in the CDR3, from cysteine to phenylalanine inclusive. Only the CDR3 DNA stays, 39 bases, in frame from base 1. These data originate in a study of CD8+ T cells in alopecia areata (dated by TCRdb to 2016 to 2019). Looking at the study overall: The treated patients, all with moderate-to-severe alopecia areata, were enrolled in an open-label pilot trial of oral tofacitinib given at 5 to 10 mg twice daily. Patients stayed on tofacitinib for 6 to 18 months and then had 6 months of follow-up off drug so that delayed response and recurrence could be assessed. The study used high-throughput TCRbeta sequencing to examine T cell clonal expansion in alopecia areata, in both the C3H/HeJ mouse model and human patients. In humans, TCRbeta sequencing was performed on scalp tissue and on sorted CD4+ and CD8+ peripheral blood T cells from healthy controls and from patients with patchy or totalis/universalis alopecia areata. Biopsies were taken from tofacitinib-treated patients at baseline and at 4 and 24 weeks of treatment, and a later scalp biopsy was taken in several of the tofacitinib-treated patients. Scalp clonality was compared among normal scalp (n=4), patchy alopecia areata scalp (n=8), and alopecia totalis/universalis scalp (n=8). RNA was extracted with the PAXgene miRNA kit for fixed scalp, the miRNeasy kit for PBMCs, and the RNeasy kit for mouse skin. TCRbeta CDR3 regions were amplified by immunoSEQ multiplex PCR using 35 Vbeta forward and 13 Jbeta reverse primers. Study-level results and caveats: Lesional scalp, especially in alopecia totalis/universalis, showed higher clonality and more expanded CD8+ clones than normal scalp, suggesting antigenic drive. Scalp TCR repertoire analysis is complicated because resident alphabeta T cells in normal human skin are also sequenced, whereas mouse skin is dominated by gammadelta T cells. Compared with mice, TCR sequences shared between patients were less clear, possibly partly because of HLA diversity across the patient population.

Library prep was done by the immunoSEQ multiplex PCR assay. To provide template for TCR sequencing, every sample had RNA extracted and reverse transcribed into cDNA. First-strand cDNA was synthesized with SuperScript III using a 2:1 mix of oligo-dT and random hexamers. A synthetic immune receptor repertoire was used to assess amplification bias, and residual bias was removed computationally. The source study handled its data this way. Raw reads were preprocessed for error removal, and CDR3 was defined according to IMGT conventions as running from the conserved cysteine to phenylalanine. Clonality was calculated as 1 minus Shannon entropy normalized by log2 of the number of productive unique TCRs. Scalp TCRbeta sequences were cross-referenced with sorted blood CD4 and CD8 repertoires so that the CD4 or CD8 identity of scalp clones could be inferred. Not all clones reach the TCRdb copy of this immuneACCESS table, which keeps in-frame sequences only. Checked studies attribute under half of the gap to unresolved V genes and leave the rest unexplained. From that table come the V and J calls and clone size; the DNA was used to work out D and trimming. For this sample there are 150,000 to 180,000 clones; about 50% appear just once. The ten largest account for approximately 19% of the sample.

The receptor was derived from a human donor with alopecia areata. The sequencing here drew on CD8+ T cells sorted from blood, taken at week 0. The V gene is TRBV4-1 and the J gene is TRBJ2-7; the D gene assignment is ambiguous. The nucleotide sequence is TGCGCCAGCAGCCCAGGCTACATGGAGGAGCAGTACTTC. This translates into CASSPGYMEEQYF.